The rows below give T cell receptor beta chains drawn from one sample of a study of cytomegalovirus exposure and HLA in healthy donors. The data were produced by immunoSEQ multiplex PCR, yet TCRdb's version contains in-frame clones alone and is incomplete. This table holds some 78,000 clones, around 80% found once. The sequenced sample was PBMCs. These receptors came from a woman aged 50 to 60 in good health and CMV-seropositive. Each CDR3 is given with its conserved first and last residue. A D gene is named only where the DNA matches it firmly. Clone size is stated in some rows and not others, as once, few, many or a class when expanded.

V gene	D gene	clone size	J gene	CDR3 protein	CDR3 DNA
TRBV19	-	-	TRBJ1-1	CASILPPGEAFF	TGTGCCAGTATCCTACCCCCCGGTGAAGCTTTCTTT
TRBV5-1	TRBD2	-	TRBJ2-2	CASSSRLAGRTGELFF	TGCGCCAGCAGCTCAAGACTAGCGGGGAGGACCGGGGAGCTGTTTTTT
TRBV5-6	TRBD2	-	TRBJ2-3	CASSLRLAGGDTQYF	TGTGCCAGCAGCTTGCGACTAGCGGGAGGAGATACGCAGTATTTT
TRBV11-3	TRBD2	-	TRBJ2-4	CASSSLGTSGRSKNIQYF	TGTGCCAGCAGCTCCCTTGGGACTAGCGGGAGGTCCAAAAACATTCAGTACTTC
TRBV2	-	-	TRBJ1-1	CASKQAVTTEAFF	TGTGCCAGCAAACAGGCCGTGACCACTGAAGCTTTCTTT
TRBV5-6	TRBD2	-	TRBJ2-3	CASSHRASGITDTQYF	TGTGCCAGCAGCCATCGGGCTAGCGGGATCACAGATACGCAGTATTTT
TRBV2	TRBD1	few	TRBJ2-5	CASRTQGAKQETQYF	TGTGCCAGCAGGACACAGGGGGCGAAGCAAGAGACCCAGTACTTC
TRBV4-1	-	-	TRBJ2-7	CASSQEPGLLGEQYF	TGCGCCAGCAGCCAAGAGCCAGGATTACTAGGCGAGCAGTACTTC
TRBV5-8	-	-	TRBJ1-3	CASSLGQISGNTIYF	TGTGCCAGCAGCTTGGGACAGATATCTGGAAACACCATATATTTT
TRBV12-5	-	-	TRBJ1-2	CASGLARGGYTF	TGTGCTAGTGGTTTGGCCAGGGGCGGCTACACCTTC
TRBV2	-	-	TRBJ1-1	CASKKGLINTEAFF	TGTGCCAGCAAGAAGGGACTGATTAACACTGAAGCTTTCTTT
TRBV5-1	TRBD2	-	TRBJ2-2	CASKLTSGGAGELFF	TGCGCCAGTAAACTTACTAGCGGGGGAGCCGGGGAGCTGTTTTTT
TRBV7-8	-	-	TRBJ2-1	CASSHVESGYNEQFF	TGTGCCAGCAGCCACGTCGAGAGCGGATACAATGAGCAGTTCTTC
TRBV7-9	TRBD1	-	TRBJ2-2	CASSLRTGGAGELFF	TGTGCCAGCAGCTTAAGGACAGGGGGAGCCGGGGAGCTGTTTTTT
TRBV1	-	-	TRBJ1-2	CTSSEGKGQGNYGYTF	TGCACCAGCAGCGAGGGGAAGGGACAGGGGAACTATGGCTACACCTTC
TRBV29-1	-	-	TRBJ1-2	CSVGQIYGYTF	TGCAGCGTTGGACAGATCTATGGCTACACCTTC
TRBV27	-	-	TRBJ1-1	CASSFGATNTEAFF	TGTGCCAGCAGCTTTGGGGCGACGAACACTGAAGCTTTCTTT
TRBV5-1	-	-	TRBJ2-5	CASSLQGTGEETQYF	TGCGCCAGCAGCTTGCAAGGGACGGGGGAAGAGACCCAGTACTTC
TRBV5-6	-	few	TRBJ2-3	CASSLMSLEADTQYF	TGTGCCAGCAGCTTGATGAGTTTGGAGGCAGATACGCAGTATTTT
TRBV9	TRBD1	-	TRBJ2-1	CASSVTSTGGAYNEQFF	TGTGCCAGCAGCGTCACCTCAACAGGGGGAGCCTACAATGAGCAGTTCTTC
TRBV7-9	-	-	TRBJ2-3	CSSSWPANPGWEDTDTQYF	TGTTCCAGCAGCTGGCCGGCTAATCCAGGGTGGGAGGACACAGATACGCAGTATTTT
TRBV5-1	-	-	TRBJ1-1	CASSLGLGYRAKNTEAFF	TGCGCCAGCAGCTTGGGTCTTGGGTACAGGGCCAAGAACACTGAAGCTTTCTTT
TRBV6-5	-	-	TRBJ2-1	CASSRGGEQFF	TGTGCCAGCAGTAGGGGTGGTGAGCAGTTCTTC
TRBV6-1	-	-	TRBJ1-1	CASSEMDFGNTEAFF	TGTGCCAGCAGTGAAATGGACTTCGGGAACACTGAAGCTTTCTTT
TRBV4-1	TRBD2	-	TRBJ2-1	CASSQGTSGRNEQFF	TGCGCCAGCAGCCAAGGGACTAGCGGGAGGAATGAGCAGTTCTTC
TRBV6-5	-	few	TRBJ1-2	CASSYSKGELYGYTF	TGTGCCAGCAGTTACTCGAAGGGAGAACTCTATGGCTACACCTTC
TRBV5-5	-	-	TRBJ2-4	CASSLTGLTLAKNIQYF	TGTGCCAGCAGCTTGACAGGTCTCACCCTAGCCAAAAACATTCAGTACTTC
TRBV4-1	TRBD1	-	TRBJ2-7	CASSQVWDRGYEQYF	TGCGCCAGCAGCCAAGTATGGGACAGGGGCTACGAGCAGTACTTC
TRBV5-1	-	-	TRBJ1-2	CASSLDPGGIDGYTF	TGCGCCAGCAGCTTGGATCCGGGGGGAATAGATGGCTACACCTTC
TRBV5-1	-	-	TRBJ1-1	CASSLPGASGGTEAFF	TGCGCCAGCAGTCTCCCGGGGGCTTCGGGGGGAACTGAAGCTTTCTTT
TRBV11-2	-	-	TRBJ1-3	CASSLEGGYSGNTIYF	TGTGCCAGCAGCTTAGAAGGCGGGTACTCTGGAAACACCATATATTTT
TRBV19	-	-	TRBJ1-5	CASSPRGHYSNQPQHF	TGTGCCAGTAGCCCTAGGGGACACTATAGCAATCAGCCCCAGCATTTT
TRBV30	TRBD2	once	TRBJ2-7	CAWNGLAGSYEQYF	TGTGCCTGGAACGGACTAGCGGGGAGTTACGAGCAGTACTTC
TRBV27	-	once	TRBJ1-1	CASSRTTGMGTEAFF	TGTGCCAGCAGCCGAACCACGGGAATGGGCACTGAAGCTTTCTTT
TRBV6-6	-	-	TRBJ2-1	CATKGDNEQFF	TGTGCCACCAAGGGGGACAATGAGCAGTTCTTC
TRBV5-6	TRBD1	once	TRBJ2-5	CASSAQGEFQETQYF	TGTGCCAGCAGCGCTCAGGGGGAGTTCCAAGAGACCCAGTACTTC
TRBV11-3	TRBD1	-	TRBJ1-1	CASSPRQGLTEAFF	TGTGCCAGCAGCCCCCGACAGGGTCTCACTGAAGCTTTCTTT
TRBV2	TRBD1	few	TRBJ2-7	CASILGQTLYEQYF	TGTGCCAGCATACTGGGACAGACACTTTACGAGCAGTACTTC
TRBV9	TRBD1	once	TRBJ2-2	CASSVGAGGGELFF	TGTGCCAGCAGCGTAGGCGCAGGGGGCGGGGAGCTGTTTTTT
TRBV9	TRBD1	-	TRBJ2-1	CASSVSDRGNEQFF	TGTGCCAGCAGCGTCTCGGACAGGGGAAATGAGCAGTTCTTC
TRBV5-4	TRBD1	once	TRBJ1-2	CASKISGGSGYTF	TGTGCCAGCAAAATTTCAGGGGGCTCTGGCTACACCTTC
TRBV29-1	TRBD1	-	TRBJ1-4	CSVVLRGADEKLFF	TGCAGCGTTGTTCTCAGGGGGGCGGATGAAAAACTGTTTTTT
TRBV7-2	TRBD2	-	TRBJ2-3	CASSQRAAGGTDTQYF	TGTGCCAGCAGCCAGCGGGCAGCGGGAGGAACAGATACGCAGTATTTT
TRBV6-1	-	once	TRBJ2-3	CASSPQGRTDTQYF	TGTGCCAGCAGCCCGCAGGGGCGCACAGATACGCAGTATTTT
TRBV5-6	TRBD1	-	TRBJ1-1	CASSPDRGRTMAFF	TGTGCCAGCAGCCCGGACAGGGGCCGGACTATGGCTTTCTTT
TRBV2	TRBD1	-	TRBJ1-1	CASRTGGTWTEAFF	TGTGCCAGCAGGACAGGGGGCACATGGACTGAAGCTTTCTTT
TRBV7-2	TRBD1	-	TRBJ1-5	CASSLIWGQSNQPQHF	TGTGCCAGCAGCTTAATTTGGGGACAGTCTAATCAGCCCCAGCATTTT
TRBV15	TRBD2	-	TRBJ2-7	CATAAGGTAYEQYF	TGTGCCACGGCCGCGGGAGGGACAGCCTACGAGCAGTACTTC
TRBV19	TRBD1	-	TRBJ2-5	CASSRTRGQGETQYF	TGTGCCAGTAGTAGAACGCGAGGACAGGGTGAGACCCAGTACTTC
TRBV11-3	TRBD1	-	TRBJ1-4	CASSPGTGYEKLFF	TGTGCCAGCAGTCCCGGGACAGGGTATGAAAAACTGTTTTTT
TRBV19	TRBD1	-	TRBJ2-4	CASSGQGAAKNIQYF	TGTGCCAGTAGTGGACAGGGAGCGGCCAAAAACATTCAGTACTTC
TRBV5-1	TRBD1	-	TRBJ1-2	CASSLVQGAGGYTF	TGCGCCAGCAGCTTGGTTCAGGGGGCGGGCGGCTACACCTTC
TRBV18	TRBD1	-	TRBJ1-5	CASSLQPGQGNQPQHF	TGTGCCAGCTCCCTCCAGCCGGGACAGGGAAATCAGCCCCAGCATTTT